This TCR beta chain was observed in a study of T cell responses to AZD1222 COVID-19 vaccine. Study-wide context: Both about-4-week and about-12-week second-dose recipients were combined.

Germline V gene data show CDR1 as SGDLS and CDR2 as YYNGEE. With 3 bases removed from V and 1 base from J, the gap between germline ends came to 5 bases. The CDR3 totals 14 residues. Study-level results: At baseline, just a handful of AZD1222 recipients tested seropositive. Regions 160-218 and 743-854 dominated among vaccine-associated CD4 TCRs spanning spike. Donors, mostly white British, included more females; clonal diversity was possibly underestimated.

Of note for this clone: Its specificity is unknown.

TCRdb's table, derived via immunoSEQ multiplex PCR, lists solely in-frame clones and lacks some. The repertoire holds 97,000 or so clones, about four fifths seen once, with 15% to 20% in the top ten. This clonotype was obtained from an adult in good health. V is TRBV9 and J is TRBJ2-6; D remains unclear. The source material was peripheral blood, sampled on day 0 of AZD1222 vaccination. The CDR3 nucleotides read TGTGCCAGCAGCGACCCGTCTGGGGCCAACGTCCTGACTTTC. This sequence encodes CASSDPSGANVLTF.